Shown below are 9 T cell receptor beta chains from a single sample sequenced in a study of circulating and synovial CD4+ cells in juvenile arthritis. Here immunoSEQ multiplex PCR was the method, and the copy in TCRdb shows in-frame clones only, minus some. The repertoire consists of more than 30,000 clones, with around 95% occurring once and the leading ten covering approximately 2.8%. Material for sequencing was CD4+ T cells from blood. The source of these receptors is a human donor with juvenile idiopathic arthritis.

The chain links TRBV27 to TRBJ1-5; 7 bases are shared with TRBD1. The V gene's germline CDR1 is MNHEY and CDR2 SMNVEV (reference sequence). The CDR3 spans 15 residues. Unmatched junction bases numbered 4, after V lost 4 bases and J lost 1 base. The CDR3 bases are TGTGCCAGCAGTTGGACAGGAGTAAGCAATCAGCCCCAGCATTTT. Translating it yields CASSWTGVSNQPQHF.

The rearrangement joins TRBV4-1 to TRBJ2-5; possible D gene TRBD2, 5 bases. The CDR3 length is 14 residues. Germline V gene sequence: CDR1 MGHRA, CDR2 YSYEKL. V was cut by 1 base and J by 4 bases, with 10 bases left in between. Here the CDR3 reads CASSQGGNRETQYF. In DNA form, the CDR3 reads TGCGCCAGCAGCCAAGGAGGGAATCGAGAGACCCAGTACTTC.

The V and J genes are TRBV5-1 and TRBJ2-2; D might be TRBD1 (6 bases). CDR1 and CDR2 from the germline V gene are SGHRS and YFSETQ. The CDR3 loop spans 16 amino acids. The V and J ends lost 4 bases and 5 bases respectively, with 18 bases between them. CDR3 nucleotides: TGCGCCAGCAGCCCTCCTATGGACAGCCTTACCGGGGAGCTGTTTTTT. Protein product: CASSPPMDSLTGELFF. Drawing the rest from reference TRBV5-1 and TRBJ2-2, the complete variable domain is KAGVTQTPRYLIKTRGQQVTLSCSPISGHRSVSWYQQTPGQGLQFLFEYFSETQRNKGNFPGRFSGRQFSNSRSEMNVSTLELGDSALYLCASSPPMDSLTGELFFGEGSRLTVL.

The chain combines TRBV5-1 with TRBJ2-4, with 7 bases fitting TRBD1. The V segment lost 4 bases and the J segment 3 bases; nucleotides outside the gene matches: 4. Germline CDR1 reads SGHRS; CDR2 reads YFSETQ. The CDR3 has 14 residues. The CDR3 sequence: CASSLGQSKNIQYF. For the CDR3, the DNA is TGCGCCAGCAGCCTGGGACAGAGCAAAAACATTCAGTACTTC.

The chain links TRBV7-2 to TRBJ2-1; D is perhaps TRBD2 (6 bases). Germline lookup yields CDR1 SGHTA and CDR2 FQGNSA. CDR3 length: 14 residues. V was pared by 7 bases and J by 9 bases, with 19 bases between. As DNA, the CDR3 is TGTGCCAGCACCCCTAGGGCTAGCGTGGCTGAGCAGTTCTTC. Translating it yields CASTPRASVAEQFF.

The gene calls are TRBV10-3 and TRBJ1-4; weak D call: TRBD1 (6 bases). CDR1 and CDR2 from the germline V gene are ENHRY and SYGVKD. The CDR3 loop spans 15 amino acids. V was trimmed by 6 bases and J by 1 base, leaving 12 bases between them. In DNA, the CDR3 is TGTGCCATCAGCAGAGGGACACGAACTAATGAAAAACTGTTTTTT. This gives the protein CAISRGTRTNEKLFF.

The genes are TRBV7-6 and TRBJ1-3; D is undetermined. The CDR3 runs 17 residues. V gave up 1 base and J gave up 0 bases, with 13 bases separating them. In germline, CDR1 is SGHVS, CDR2 FNYEAQ. The CDR3 region is CASSLVSEGLSGNTIYF. CDR3 in DNA: TGTGCCAGCAGCTTAGTATCCGAGGGTCTCTCTGGAAACACCATATATTTT.

The chain carries TRBV27 and TRBJ2-7, with a tentative D call TRBD1 (5 bases). This CDR3 region has 14 residues. Germline V lookup: CDR1 MNHEY, CDR2 SMNVEV (reference sequence). Trimming took off 2 bases at V and 2 bases at J, with 10 bases between the two ends. CDR3 coding DNA: TGTGCCAGCAGTTTAGGTAAGGGGCCCTACGAGCAGTACTTC. It specifies CASSLGKGPYEQYF.

The chain employs TRBV5-8 and TRBJ1-5; 10 bases line up with TRBD1. V shed 4 bases, J shed 2 bases, and the junction held 12 bases outside the gene matches. Germline CDR1 is SGHTS and CDR2 is YDEGEE. The CDR3 extends over 18 amino acids. The CDR3: CASSRGDRGSGGNQPQHF. As DNA, the CDR3 is TGTGCCAGCAGCCGGGGGGACAGGGGCAGTGGGGGCAATCAGCCCCAGCATTTT.